This T cell receptor (beta chain) was found in a study of OX40 agonist ivuxolimab in advanced cancers. About the study: Dose-escalation patients were diagnosed with hepatocellular carcinoma, melanoma, renal cell cancer or head and neck cancer. Whole-study results and caveats: There was clonal expansion of CD4+ and CD8+ blood T cells by week 6 at 0.1 to 3.0 mg/kg. Still undetermined is the antigen specificity of the expanded peripheral T cells. Relative to CD4+ cells, CD8+ T cells on average had more expanded clones.

Sequenced by immunoSEQ multiplex PCR; TCRdb stores in-frame clones only, minus some. The sample carries 65,000 to 75,000 clones, more than 75% recorded once. As concerns this clone: Its antigen is not known.

CDR3 length: 16 residues. V lost 3 bases and J lost 1, with 10 bases in between. CDR1 and CDR2 from the germline V gene are LNHDA and SQIVND (reference sequence). The rearrangement uses TRBV19 and TRBJ2-6, with D unclear. The source material was CD4+ or CD8+ T cells sorted from blood, sampled in a trial of the OX40 agonist ivuxolimab. The source is an adult with an advanced solid tumor such as melanoma, head and neck, liver or kidney cancer. Written as DNA, the CDR3 is TGTGCCAGTAGTATTGGGTGGGTATCTGGGGCCAACGTCCTGACTTTC. Translated: CASSIGWVSGANVLTF.